Listed here are 8 T cell receptor beta chains from one sample, sequenced in a study of early T cells in non-severe SARS-CoV-2 infection. MiXCR, applied by TCRdb to the 5' RACE reads, yields one record per CDR3 protein. The sample includes approximately 71,000 distinct CDR3 sequences, roughly 11% of them seen just once. Sequencing was done on a sample of whole blood. These TCRs come from an adult who was a healthcare worker with PCR-confirmed SARS-CoV-2 infection or an uninfected control (not recorded which).

This clonotype was counted ten times or more. The V gene is TRBV2, the J gene TRBJ1-5; D unclear. There are 13 residues in the CDR3. Germline V gives CDR1 SNHLY, CDR2 FYNNEI. V lost 2 bases and J 1 base, leaving 3 bases between the germline ends. CDR3 sequence: CASSEHSNQPQHF. DNA for the CDR3: TGTGCCAGCAGTGAACACAGCAATCAGCCCCAGCATTTT. Together with reference TRBV2 and TRBJ1-5, the CDR3 gives the full variable domain: EPEVTQTPSHQVTQMGQEVILRCVPISNHLYFYWYRQILGQKVEFLVSFYNNEISEKSEIFDDQFSVERPDGSNFTLKIRSTKLEDSAMYFCASSEHSNQPQHFGDGTRLSIL.

This clonotype was detected ten times or more. The rearrangement uses TRBV20-1 and TRBJ2-1; 16 bases align to TRBD2. CDR3 size: 16 residues. The germline gives CDR1 DFQATT, CDR2 SNEGSKA (reference sequence). The ends lost 6 bases at V and 4 bases at J; junction bases unmatched: 6. In DNA, the CDR3 is TGCAGTGCCAATCCGGGACTAGCGGGAGGGTACAATGAGCAGTTCTTC. It encodes CSANPGLAGGYNEQFF.

The chain combines TRBV7-2 with TRBJ2-2; D ambiguous. V was trimmed by 1 base and J by 1 base, leaving 4 bases between them. Germline lookup yields CDR1 SGHTA and CDR2 FQGNSA. This CDR3 has 14 residues. The CDR3 here is CASSLEGNTGELFF. The CDR3 region has the DNA TGTGCCAGCAGCTTAGAAGGGAACACCGGGGAGCTGTTTTTT.

A few counts support this clonotype. This chain uses TRBV6-4 with TRBJ2-3, with D hard to call. V was trimmed by 3 bases and J by 2 bases, leaving 9 bases between them. This CDR3 is 14 amino acids long. Per the germline V gene, CDR1 is MRHNA and CDR2 is SNTAGT. Here the CDR3 DNA reads TGTGCCAGCAGTGAGGGCACACACACAGATACGCAGTATTTT. This encodes CASSEGTHTDTQYF.

This clonotype was recorded a few times. V and J are TRBV4-1 and TRBJ2-3, with TRBD2 matching 7 bases. The ends lost 0 bases at V and 8 bases at J; junction bases unmatched: 11. Germline CDR1 is MGHRA and CDR2 is YSYEKL. The CDR3 loop spans 16 amino acids. The CDR3 is CASSQDFRRGTPTQYF. Written as DNA, the CDR3 is TGCGCCAGCAGCCAAGATTTTCGGCGGGGGACTCCTACGCAGTATTTT.

The chain uses TRBV28 and TRBJ2-1, with 9 bases matching TRBD2. CDR3 size: 14 residues. V gave up 8 bases and J gave up 4 bases; unmatched junction bases: 6. The germline V gene has CDR1 MDHEN and CDR2 SYDVKM. The CDR3 bases are TGTGCCAGCCTGGGCGGGAGGGATTACAATGAGCAGTTCTTC. Translated, it gives CASLGGRDYNEQFF.

The chain employs TRBV3-1 and TRBJ1-1; the D gene is possibly TRBD1 (6 bases). The CDR3 spans 12 residues. Between the trimmed V and J ends, which lost 8 bases and 1 base, there was a span of 8 bases. Germline CDR1 LGHDT, CDR2 YNNKEL (reference sequence). The CDR3 sequence is CASRGGNTEAFF. As DNA, the CDR3 is TGTGCCAGCCGAGGGGGGAACACTGAAGCTTTCTTT.

This clonotype has a handful of counts. CDR3 in amino acids: CASSQISSNEQFF. Here the CDR3 DNA reads TGTGCCAGCAGCCAAATCTCCAGCAATGAGCAGTTCTTC. The chain carries TRBV3-1 and TRBJ2-1; no definite D call. V was shortened by 2 bases and J by 6 bases, with 8 bases between the two germline ends. Germline values: CDR1 LGHDT, CDR2 YNNKEL (reference sequence). There are 13 residues in the CDR3.